This passage covers 28 T cell receptor beta chains from one sample sequenced in a study of CD8 T cells in Susac syndrome. When the RNA was reverse transcribed, random hexamers were used with an input of about 0.5 to 1 ug. TCRdb redid the calling of the immunoSEQ multiplex PCR reads with MiXCR, one entry per CDR3 protein. The data show approximately 130,000 distinct CDR3 sequences, roughly 92% seen once. The sequenced material came from CD4+ T cells from PBMCs. Every receptor here comes from a human donor in good health.

The chain couples TRBV2 to TRBJ1-2, with D uncertain. The CDR3 runs to 15 residues. Germline V gives CDR1 SNHLY, CDR2 FYNNEI. Trimming took off 3 bases at V and 4 bases at J, with 15 bases between the two ends. CDR3 region: CASSEGSTFGYGYTF. The DNA for the CDR3 is TGTGCCAGCAGTGAGGGTTCGACTTTTGGCTATGGCTACACCTTC.

The rearrangement joins TRBV25-1 to TRBJ1-2; 8 positions match TRBD1. V was pared by 3 bases and J by 3 bases, with 6 bases of the junction left unmatched. Germline V gene lookup returns CDR1 MGHDK and CDR2 SYGVNS. The CDR3 extends over 15 amino acids. Here the CDR3 reads CASSEIGQGHYGYTF. CDR3 coding DNA: TGTGCCAGCAGTGAGATCGGACAGGGACACTATGGCTACACCTTC.

This clonotype was detected a few times. The chain joins TRBV5-1 to TRBJ1-1; D gene ambiguous. Germline assignment: CDR1 SGHRS and CDR2 YFSETQ. This CDR3 contains 13 residues. Trimming shortened V by 5 bases and J by 3 bases, and 11 bases separated the two germline ends. CDR3 in DNA: TGCGCCAGCAGAGGCGCGGAAGACACTGAAGCTTTCTTT. Translating gives CASRGAEDTEAFF.

This clonotype appeared once. The chain has TRBV7-2 and TRBJ2-1; the match to TRBD1 covers 8 bases. Per the germline V gene, CDR1 is SGHTA and CDR2 is FQGNSA. The J segment lost 6 bases and the V segment lost 4 bases, leaving 2 bases of the junction unmatched. The CDR3 loop spans 13 amino acids. The CDR3 DNA follows: TGTGCCAGCAGCTCTACAGGGGGCAATGAGCAGTTCTTC. Amino acids: CASSSTGGNEQFF.

This chain links TRBV19 with TRBJ2-2; TRBD2 aligns across 11 bases. V shed 3 bases, J shed 2 bases, and the junction held 2 bases outside the gene matches. The CDR3 covers 16 residues. Germline values: CDR1 LNHDA, CDR2 SQIVND (reference sequence). The CDR3 region has the DNA TGTGCCAGTAGTATCAGACTAGCGGGAAACACCGGGGAGCTGTTTTTT. Residues: CASSIRLAGNTGELFF. The whole variable domain, filled in from reference TRBV19 and TRBJ2-2, reads DGGITQSPKYLFRKEGQNVTLSCEQNLNHDAMYWYRQDPGQGLRLIYYSQIVNDFQKGDIAEGYSVSREKKESFPLTVTSAQKNPTAFYLCASSIRLAGNTGELFFGEGSRLTVL.

The chain has TRBV24-1 and TRBJ1-5, with D possibly being TRBD1 (5 bases). Germline lookup yields CDR1 KGHDR and CDR2 SFDVKD. The V and J ends lost 4 bases and 2 bases respectively, with 5 bases between them. This CDR3 has 13 residues. CDR3 protein: CATSDRGNQPQHF. The CDR3 DNA reads as TGTGCCACCAGTGACAGGGGCAATCAGCCCCAGCATTTT.

The V call is TRBV3-1, the J call TRBJ1-1; a possible D gene is TRBD1 (6 bases). Trimming stripped 6 bases from V and 4 bases from J, with 21 bases between. Germline V CDR1 and CDR2: LGHDT, YNNKEL (reference sequence). The CDR3 contains 16 residues. The CDR3 reads CASSPTSGPRGTEAFF. CDR3 coding DNA: TGTGCCAGCAGTCCCACCTCCGGGCCCAGGGGCACTGAAGCTTTCTTT.

The CDR3 nucleotides are TGTGCCAGTAGTATCGAGGAAAATCAGCCCCAGCATTTT. It is translated as CASSIEENQPQHF. The chain is built from TRBV19 and TRBJ1-5; D call uncertain. The V gene's germline CDR1 is LNHDA and CDR2 SQIVND (reference sequence). V gave up 3 bases and J gave up 4 bases, with 7 bases separating them. This CDR3 has 13 amino acids.

The chain links TRBV4-2 to TRBJ2-1; 11 nucleotides line up with TRBD2. V lost 2 bases and J lost 6; bases outside the gene matches: 6. Germline CDR1 and CDR2: LGHNA and YNFKEQ. The CDR3 is 16 residues long. This CDR3 reads CASSQSSGGNPNEQFF. CDR3 nucleotides: TGTGCCAGCAGCCAATCTAGCGGGGGGAACCCCAATGAGCAGTTCTTC.

The CDR3 protein is CASSLVPSTDTQYF. The DNA of the CDR3 is TGTGCCAGCAGCTTGGTCCCCAGCACAGATACGCAGTATTTT. The chain uses TRBV5-6 and TRBJ2-3, with D hard to call. The V end lost 0 bases, the J end lost 0 bases, and 5 bases lay between the germline ends. The CDR3 length is 14 residues. From germline, CDR1 is SGHDT and CDR2 YYEEEE.

V is TRBV29-1 and J is TRBJ2-5; D is perhaps TRBD2 (5 bases). Trimming pared 4 bases from V and 4 bases from J, leaving 13 bases between. The CDR3 spans 13 residues. CDR1 and CDR2 (germline): SQVTM, ANQGSEA. As DNA, the CDR3 is TGCAGCGTTGGACGGCAAGAGGGAGAGACCCAGTACTTC. It encodes CSVGRQEGETQYF.

The chain couples TRBV19 to TRBJ1-1; D unresolved. The CDR3 sequence is 12 residues long. Trimming stripped 3 bases from V and 8 bases from J, with 10 bases between. Germline CDR1 LNHDA, CDR2 SQIVND (reference sequence). DNA of the CDR3: TGTGCCAGTAGTATGATGCCAGGCGAAGCTTTCTTT. Its protein is CASSMMPGEAFF.

This clonotype was picked up one time. The chain carries TRBV3-1 and TRBJ1-2; 8 bases map to TRBD1. V lost 7 bases and J lost 4; bases outside the gene matches: 5. The CDR3 consists of 13 residues. CDR1 is LGHDT, CDR2 YNNKEL, per germline (reference sequence). CDR3 protein: CASTRGTGYGYTF. CDR3 nucleotide sequence: TGTGCCAGCACCCGCGGGACAGGCTATGGCTACACCTTC.

V gene TRBV30 combines with J gene TRBJ2-4, with 8 positions matching TRBD1. CDR1 and CDR2 (germline): GTSNPN, SVGIG (reference sequence). This CDR3 has 12 residues. After removal of 2 bases from V and 13 bases from J, the junction contained 7 bases not matched to a gene. The CDR3 reads CAWSSDRGQQYF. CDR3 nucleotide sequence: TGTGCCTGGAGTTCCGACAGGGGACAACAGTACTTC.

The V and J genes are TRBV30 and TRBJ2-2, with D maybe TRBD2 (6 bases). This CDR3 contains 13 residues. CDR1 and CDR2 from the germline V gene are GTSNPN and SVGIG (reference sequence). V was pared by 8 bases and J by 6 bases, with 16 bases between. In nucleotides, the CDR3 is TGTGCCCATCAACGGGAGAGGGCCGGGGAGCTGTTTTTT. Its protein is CAHQRERAGELFF.

The chain recombines TRBV14 with TRBJ2-1; 14 bases align to TRBD2. This CDR3 comprises 17 residues. Germline loops: CDR1 SGHDN, CDR2 FVKESK. The V and J ends lost 4 bases and 5 bases, in that order; junction bases with no gene match: 7. This chain's CDR3 is CASSPLTGLAGDNEQFF. CDR3 DNA sequence: TGTGCCAGCAGCCCCCTGACGGGACTAGCGGGAGACAATGAGCAGTTCTTC.

The CDR3 DNA sequence: TGTGCCTGGAGTCAAACCGGGGCTGAAGCTTTCTTT. Its translation: CAWSQTGAEAFF. The V gene is TRBV30, the J gene TRBJ1-1; D ambiguous. Germline V gene data show CDR1 as GTSNPN and CDR2 as SVGIG (reference sequence). Between the trimmed V and J ends, which lost 2 bases and 6 bases, there was a span of 10 bases. This CDR3 is built from 12 residues.

The chain couples TRBV28 to TRBJ2-1; D is possibly TRBD1 or TRBD2 (5 bases each). CDR1 MDHEN and CDR2 SYDVKM come from the germline V gene. Trimming left V 6 bases short and J 8 bases short, with 17 bases between. CDR3 length: 14 amino acids. The CDR3 DNA reads TGTGCCAGCAGAACCGGGACGAGGGGCGATGAGCAGTTCTTC. It translates to CASRTGTRGDEQFF.

The chain couples TRBV30 to TRBJ2-2, with TRBD2 identical over 7 bases. J was trimmed by 1 base and V by 2 bases; bases with no gene match: 7. The germline gives CDR1 GTSNPN, CDR2 SVGIG (reference sequence). There are 16 residues in the CDR3. Written as DNA, the CDR3 is TGTGCCTGGAGTCCGTGGACTAGGATGAACACCGGGGAGCTGTTTTTT. Its translation is CAWSPWTRMNTGELFF.

V and J are TRBV21-1 and TRBJ2-7; the table calls TRBD1, which could not be checked here. TRBV21-1 is a documented pseudogene. CDR3 length: 14 amino acids. This chain's CDR3 is CASSTKGQSYEQYF. CDR3 sequence (DNA): TGTGCCAGCAGCACCAAGGGACAGTCCTACGAGCAGTACTTC.

The chain is built from TRBV7-8 and TRBJ1-5; possibly TRBD1 for D (6 bases). V was clipped by 5 bases and J by 4 bases, with 15 bases between them. Looked up from germline, CDR1 is SGHVS and CDR2 is FQNEAQ. This CDR3 is 15 amino acids long. The CDR3 region has the DNA TGTGCCAGCAGCCCGGACAGAACGTTTAATCAGCCCCAGCATTTT. Protein: CASSPDRTFNQPQHF.

V is TRBV7-9 and J is TRBJ1-2, with a possible D match to TRBD1 (5 bases). Per the germline V gene, CDR1 is SEHNR and CDR2 is FQNEAQ (reference sequence). Trimming shortened V by 2 bases and J by 7 bases, and 8 bases separated the two germline ends. The CDR3 sequence is 12 residues long. The CDR3 reads CASSLTGGGYTF. The CDR3 DNA reads TGTGCCAGCAGCTTAACTGGGGGTGGCTACACCTTC.

This clonotype was counted only a few times. The genes are TRBV12-3 or TRBV12-4 and TRBJ2-1; no clear D. This CDR3 has 11 residues. V lost 1 base, J lost 7 bases, and 2 bases lay in between. The CDR3 region has the DNA TGTGCCAGCAGTTTAGTAAATGAGCAGTTCTTC. As protein: CASSLVNEQFF.

The V and J genes are TRBV5-1 and TRBJ2-5; no reliable D call. The CDR3 is 15 residues long. Germline CDR1 is SGHRS and CDR2 is YFSETQ. Trimming stripped 0 bases from V and 1 base from J, with 10 bases between. As DNA, the CDR3 is TGCGCCAGCAGCTTGGAGAGCCAACGCCAAGAGACCCAGTACTTC. Encoded protein: CASSLESQRQETQYF.

The CDR3 loop is CASRQGTHNEQFF. CDR3 in DNA: TGTGCCAGCAGACAGGGAACCCACAATGAGCAGTTCTTC. V is TRBV28 and J is TRBJ2-1; D may be TRBD1 (6 bases). The CDR3 runs 13 residues. The germline CDR1 and CDR2 sequences are MDHEN and SYDVKM. V was shortened by 6 bases and J by 5 bases, with 11 bases between the two germline ends.

This clonotype was observed a single time. The V gene is TRBV29-1, the J gene TRBJ2-7; weak D call: TRBD1 (8 bases). The CDR3 consists of 15 residues. V was trimmed by 3 bases and J by 7 bases, leaving 22 bases between them. Germline V lookup: CDR1 SQVTM, CDR2 ANQGSEA. CDR3 sequence (DNA): TGCAGCGTTGACGACGGAACAGGGGGGGTGAGGGAGCAGTACTTC. Its protein product is CSVDDGTGGVREQYF.

The V and J genes are TRBV6-5 and TRBJ1-1, with D perhaps matching TRBD1 (5 bases). Germline-derived CDR1 and CDR2 are MNHEY and SVGAGI. V was cut by 8 bases and J by 1 base, with 11 bases left in between. The CDR3 sequence is 13 residues long. In nucleotides, the CDR3 is TGTGCCAGCCGTAGACAGAAGAACACTGAAGCTTTCTTT. It is translated as CASRRQKNTEAFF.

V is TRBV3-1 and J is TRBJ2-7, with 9 bases matching TRBD2. V was pared by 0 bases and J by 6 bases, with 3 bases of the junction left unmatched. The V gene's germline CDR1 is LGHDT and CDR2 YNNKEL (reference sequence). The CDR3 is made up of 14 amino acids. This CDR3 reads CASSQEAAGGEQYF. The DNA of the CDR3 is TGTGCCAGCAGCCAAGAAGCAGCGGGAGGCGAGCAGTACTTC.